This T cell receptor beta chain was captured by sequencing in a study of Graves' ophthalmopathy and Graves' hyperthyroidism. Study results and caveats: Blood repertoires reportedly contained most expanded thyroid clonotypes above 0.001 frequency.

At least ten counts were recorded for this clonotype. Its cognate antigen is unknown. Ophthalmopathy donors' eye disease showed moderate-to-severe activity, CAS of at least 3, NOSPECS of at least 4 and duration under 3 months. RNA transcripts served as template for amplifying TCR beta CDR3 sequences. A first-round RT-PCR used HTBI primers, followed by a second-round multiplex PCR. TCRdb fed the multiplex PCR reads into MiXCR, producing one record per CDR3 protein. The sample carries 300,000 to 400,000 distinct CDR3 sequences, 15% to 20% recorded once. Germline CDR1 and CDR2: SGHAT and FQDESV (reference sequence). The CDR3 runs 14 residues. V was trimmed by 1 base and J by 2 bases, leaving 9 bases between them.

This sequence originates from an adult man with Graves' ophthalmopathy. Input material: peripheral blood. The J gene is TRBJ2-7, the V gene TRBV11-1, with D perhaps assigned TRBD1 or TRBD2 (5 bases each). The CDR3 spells CASSLVQGPYEQYF. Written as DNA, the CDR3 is TGTGCCAGCAGCTTAGTTCAGGGACCCTACGAGCAGTACTTC.